The T cell receptor beta chain described here comes from a study of quantifying T cell responses using KT2 cells. Looking at the study overall: cDNA was made from DNase-treated RNA using alpha and beta constant primers.

An oligo carrying a UMI was ligated to the cDNA 3' end. First-round PCR used about 4 cycles and beta primers RC1.1 and RC1.2 covering TRBC1 and TRBC2. TCRdb re-derived calls from the UMI-ligation and nested PCR reads in MiXCR, one entry per CDR3 protein. The sample records over 35,000 distinct CDR3 sequences, 15% to 20% being singletons. With 2 bases removed from V and 3 bases from J, the gap between germline ends came to 7 bases. Per the germline V gene, CDR1 is MNHNY and CDR2 is SVGAGI (reference sequence). There are 13 residues in the CDR3. The V gene is TRBV6-6, the J gene TRBJ1-1; D uncertain. The sample consisted of PBMCs spiked with cells of the T cell clone KT2. The clonotype comes from a human donor. CDR3 nucleotides: TGTGCCAGCAGTTACCTTGATGACACTGAAGCTTTCTTT. Encoded protein: CASSYLDDTEAFF.